A single sample gave rise to the 17 T cell receptor beta chains below, sequenced in a study of blood T cell repertoires in COVID-19. TCRdb's table, derived via immunoSEQ multiplex PCR, lists solely in-frame clones and lacks some. The repertoire holds about 210,000 clones, with 81% as singletons. The sequencing sample was made of PBMCs or T cells enriched from blood (not recorded which). The source of these receptors is a woman aged 45 to 65 with acute COVID-19.

The chain employs TRBV29-1 and TRBJ1-5, with 8 nucleotides matching TRBD1. The germline gives CDR1 SQVTM, CDR2 ANQGSEA. V shed 5 bases, J shed 6 bases, and the junction held 6 bases outside the gene matches. This CDR3 spans 13 amino acids. The CDR3 DNA sequence: TGCAGCGTTCGCCAGGGGGCAGGTCAGCCCCAGCATTTT. This encodes CSVRQGAGQPQHF. The full variable domain, its missing parts supplied by reference TRBV29-1 and TRBJ1-5, is SAVISQKPSRDICQRGTSLTIQCQVDSQVTMMFWYRQQPGQSLTLIATANQGSEATYESGFVIDKFPISRPNLTFSTLTVSNMSPEDSSIYLCSVRQGAGQPQHFGDGTRLSIL.

CDR3 loop: CASSSEVGGRWYEQYF. CDR3 DNA: TGTGCCAGCAGCTCCGAGGTAGGCGGGAGGTGGTACGAGCAGTACTTC. This chain connects TRBV7-9 to TRBJ2-7, with 8 nucleotides matching TRBD2. The CDR3 totals 16 residues. Germline trimming cut 4 bases from V and 4 bases from J; bases unmatched to any gene: 12. Germline V gene data show CDR1 as SEHNR and CDR2 as FQNEAQ (reference sequence).

Turning to this clone: One end of the junction varies from germline; a read error may be responsible. The chain recombines TRBV19 with TRBJ1-4; D may be TRBD1 (6 bases). Looked up from germline, CDR1 is LNHDA and CDR2 is SQIVND (reference sequence). CDR3 length: 11 residues. CDR3 residues: CASRYWTALYF. The CDR3 DNA is TGTGCCAGTAGATATTGGACAGCCCTCTATTTT.

This chain joins TRBV5-1 and TRBJ1-1; 9 nucleotides match TRBD1. Trimming took 2 bases from V and 1 from J; bases not matched to a gene: 9. CDR3 length: 17 residues. Germline values: CDR1 SGHRS, CDR2 YFSETQ. CDR3 in DNA: TGCGCCAGCAGCTTTGGGACAGGGAGTACGGGGAACACTGAAGCTTTCTTT. Translating gives CASSFGTGSTGNTEAFF.

CDR3 amino acids: CASSLRVASDGYTF. As DNA, the CDR3 is TGCGCCAGCAGCTTGCGGGTCGCGAGTGATGGCTACACCTTC. The chain couples TRBV5-1 to TRBJ1-2, with D unresolved. This CDR3 comprises 14 residues. With 1 base removed from V and 6 bases from J, the gap between germline ends came to 13 bases. Germline CDR1 SGHRS, CDR2 YFSETQ.

V usage is TRBV2 and J usage is TRBJ1-6, with D uncertain. This CDR3 is 15 amino acids long. Between the trimmed V and J ends, which lost 8 bases and 0 bases, there was a span of 11 bases. Germline-derived CDR1 and CDR2 are SNHLY and FYNNEI. CDR3 residues: CASWRASSYNSPLHF. CDR3 DNA sequence: TGTGCCAGCTGGAGAGCTAGCTCCTATAATTCACCCCTCCACTTT.

The genes are TRBV5-1 and TRBJ2-5; D possibly corresponds to TRBD1 (6 bases). This CDR3 is 14 amino acids long. Germline CDR1 is SGHRS and CDR2 is YFSETQ. Trimming removed 1 base from V and 5 bases from J, with 12 bases in between. CDR3 in DNA: TGCGCCAGCAGCTTGAACAGGGTCCAGGAGACCCAGTACTTC. Amino acid sequence: CASSLNRVQETQYF.

This chain joins TRBV15 and TRBJ2-2; D not certain. This CDR3 has 15 residues. In germline, CDR1 is LNHNV, CDR2 YYDKDF (reference sequence). The germline V and J ends were trimmed by 1 base and 2 bases, with 8 bases remaining between them. CDR3 protein: CATSRGRVNTGELFF. CDR3 in DNA: TGTGCCACCAGCAGAGGACGGGTAAACACCGGGGAGCTGTTTTTT. Filled out from reference TRBV15 and TRBJ2-2, the complete variable domain reads DAMVIQNPRYQVTQFGKPVTLSCSQTLNHNVMYWYQQKSSQAPKLLFHYYDKDFNNEADTPDNFQSRRPNTSFCFLDIRSPGLGDTAMYLCATSRGRVNTGELFFGEGSRLTVL.

J is TRBJ2-7 and V is TRBV2; possible D gene TRBD2, 5 bases. Germline loops: CDR1 SNHLY, CDR2 FYNNEI. This CDR3 spans 14 amino acids. Trimming removed 6 bases at V and 3 bases at J, with 15 bases between. This CDR3 is CASREGVAFYEQYF. In DNA form, the CDR3 reads TGTGCCAGCAGAGAGGGTGTAGCTTTCTACGAGCAGTACTTC.

The chain recombines TRBV5-6 with TRBJ2-3; 10 nucleotides agree with TRBD2. V lost 1 base and J lost 4; bases outside the gene matches: 6. Germline values: CDR1 SGHDT, CDR2 YYEEEE. The length of the CDR3 is 16 residues. This chain's CDR3 is CASSLRLAGAADTQYF. CDR3 DNA: TGTGCCAGCAGCTTGCGTCTAGCGGGAGCCGCAGATACGCAGTATTTT.

The genes are TRBV7-2 and TRBJ2-2; 9 bases match TRBD2. The CDR3 is made up of 15 amino acids. The trim removed 3 bases at V and 7 bases at J, leaving 6 bases unmatched. In germline, CDR1 is SGHTA, CDR2 FQGNSA. Written as DNA, the CDR3 is TGTGCCAGCAGCTTTGCGGGGGGGCTTAGCGGGGAGCTGTTTTTT. It codes for CASSFAGGLSGELFF.

This chain uses TRBV3-1 (or the pseudogene TRBV3-2) with TRBJ2-7, with D possibly being TRBD1 (6 bases). CDR1 and CDR2 (germline): LGHDT, YNNKEL (reference sequence). V gave up 1 base and J gave up 3 bases, with 10 bases separating them. CDR3 length equals 14 residues. CDR3 region: CASSQVDSSYEQYF. As DNA, the CDR3 is TGTGCCAGCAGCCAAGTGGACAGTAGCTACGAGCAGTACTTC.

The J gene is TRBJ1-4, the V gene TRBV15, with D unclear. Germline CDR1 is LNHNV and CDR2 is YYDKDF (reference sequence). Trimming cost V 2 bases and J 3 bases, with 4 bases left between them. The CDR3 is 13 amino acids. The CDR3 sequence is CATSRKPNEKLFF. The CDR3 nucleotides are TGTGCCACCAGCAGAAAGCCTAATGAAAAACTGTTTTTT.

This clone appeared a few times. In DNA, the CDR3 is TGTGCCAGCAGCTTAGTCGCGGAGGGTGGGCTGTTTTTT. The encoded protein is CASSLVAEGGLFF. J is TRBJ2-2 and V is TRBV7-2, with D maybe TRBD2 (6 bases). Trimming took 1 base from V and 13 from J, leaving 13 bases between them. The CDR3 has 13 amino acids. Per germline, CDR1 SGHTA and CDR2 FQGNSA.

The chain links TRBV5-1 to TRBJ2-7, with 7 bases identical to TRBD2. This CDR3 spans 15 amino acids. With 3 bases clipped from V and 1 base from J, the junction kept 7 bases outside the gene matches. Germline V gene data show CDR1 as SGHRS and CDR2 as YFSETQ. CDR3 nucleotides: TGCGCCAGCAGCTCATCTAGCGGAATATCCTACGAGCAGTACTTC. Residues: CASSSSSGISYEQYF.

This clone was found many times. The chain links TRBV6-2 or TRBV6-3 to TRBJ1-2; 9 positions match TRBD1. Germline V gene lookup returns CDR1 MNHEY and CDR2 SVGEGT. The CDR3 runs to 15 residues. V lost 5 bases and J lost 8; bases outside the gene matches: 12. The CDR3 spells CASSTVTKQGAGYTF. The CDR3 DNA follows: TGTGCCAGCAGTACCGTGACCAAACAGGGGGCCGGCTACACCTTC.

This clone has just a few counts. The V call is TRBV5-1, the J call TRBJ1-1; no reliable D call. Germline assignment: CDR1 SGHRS and CDR2 YFSETQ. V was pared by 2 bases and J by 0 bases, with 5 bases between. The CDR3 extends over 13 amino acids. CDR3 coding DNA: TGCGCCAGCAGCTTTACACTGAACACTGAAGCTTTCTTT. Translating gives CASSFTLNTEAFF.